These T cell receptor beta chains were read from a single sample in a study of blood T cell repertoires in COVID-19. The protocol was immunoSEQ multiplex PCR, while the TCRdb copy is restricted to in-frame clones and leaves out a portion. The sample holds some 97,000 clones, roughly 92% seen once. What was sequenced was peripheral blood. The receptor set was obtained from a man aged 65-85 years with acute or convalescent COVID-19. CDR3s include the opening cysteine and the closing phenylalanine or tryptophan. The D gene is left open where the match is weak. Only some rows state a clone size, as once, few, many or a class for expanded clones.

j_call d_call v_call clone_size cdr3_nt cdr3_aa
TRBJ2-1 TRBD1 TRBV13 - TGTGCCACCGGACAGGGCTACAATGAGCAGTTCTTC CATGQGYNEQFF
TRBJ1-1 TRBD1 TRBV18 once TGTGCCAGCTCAACAGGGGGGACTGAAGCTTTCTTT CASSTGGTEAFF
TRBJ1-4 TRBD1 TRBV3-1/TRBV3-2 - TGTGCCAGCAGCCCTCGAGACAGGGGGCATGCTAATGAAAAACTGTTTTTT CASSPRDRGHANEKLFF
TRBJ2-7 TRBD2 TRBV6-5 - TGTGCCAGCAGTTACTCCGGGACTAGCGACTCCTACGAGCAGTACTTC CASSYSGTSDSYEQYF
TRBJ1-2 - TRBV28 - TGTGCCAGCAGTAAAACAGGTGCGCGTGGCTACACCTTC CASSKTGARGYTF
TRBJ1-1 - TRBV28 once TGTGCCAGCAGTCTTGGGGGGACGGTGAACACTGAAGCTTTCTTT CASSLGGTVNTEAFF
TRBJ2-5 - TRBV2 once TGTGCCAGCATGGAGTTTCGGGAGACCCAGTACTTC CASMEFRETQYF
TRBJ2-1 TRBD2 TRBV29-1 - TGCAGCGTTGCCCTACTAGCGGGAGGGCCAAGTGAGCAGTTCTTC CSVALLAGGPSEQFF
TRBJ1-1 - TRBV9 - TGTGCCAGCAGCGTAGAGCCAGGGAACACTGAAGCTTTCTTT CASSVEPGNTEAFF
TRBJ2-7 TRBD2 TRBV19 - TGTGCCAGTAGTCGACTAGCGGGAGGGCCTGGGCAGTACTTC CASSRLAGGPGQYF
TRBJ2-3 TRBD1 TRBV24-1 - TGTGCCACCAGTGACGGACAGGTGGCAGATACGCAGTATTTT CATSDGQVADTQYF
TRBJ2-3 TRBD2 TRBV27 - TGTGCCAGCAGTTTATTGGCGGGAGGGCCTTTAGATACGCAGTATTTT CASSLLAGGPLDTQYF
TRBJ1-4 - TRBV19 few TGTGCCAGTAGTATAGGACAGGTTAATGAAAAACTGTTTTTT CASSIGQVNEKLFF
TRBJ1-4 TRBD1 TRBV6-5 once TGTGCCGTCGACTCCGGGACAGCTAATGAAAAACTGTTTTTT CAVDSGTANEKLFF
TRBJ2-1 - TRBV7-2 - TGTGCCAGCAGCTTAGCAGCACAGGGTACTTACAATGAGCAGTTCTTC CASSLAAQGTYNEQFF
TRBJ2-3 TRBD2 TRBV19 - TGTGCCAGTACCATGGGGGGGGAAGGCACAGATACGCAGTATTTT CASTMGGEGTDTQYF